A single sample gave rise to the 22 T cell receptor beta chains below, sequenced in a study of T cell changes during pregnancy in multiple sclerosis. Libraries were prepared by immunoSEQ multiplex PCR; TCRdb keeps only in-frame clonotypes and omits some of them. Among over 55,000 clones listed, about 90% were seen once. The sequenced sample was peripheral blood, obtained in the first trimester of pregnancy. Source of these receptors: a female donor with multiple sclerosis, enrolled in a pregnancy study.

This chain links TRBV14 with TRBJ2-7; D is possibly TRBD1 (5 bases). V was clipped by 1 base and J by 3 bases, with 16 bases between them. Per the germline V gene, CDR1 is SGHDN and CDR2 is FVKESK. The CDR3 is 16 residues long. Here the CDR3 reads CASSQGSRDSNYEQYF. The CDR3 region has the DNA TGTGCCAGCAGCCAAGGATCGCGAGACAGTAACTACGAGCAGTACTTC. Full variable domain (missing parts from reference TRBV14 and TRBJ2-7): EAGVTQFPSHSVIEKGQTVTLRCDPISGHDNLYWYRRVMGKEIKFLLHFVKESKQDESGMPNNRFLAERTGGTYSTLKVQPAELEDSGVYFCASSQGSRDSNYEQYFGPGTRLTVT.

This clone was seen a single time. The CDR3 region is CASSEPTGDDEQYF. CDR3 in DNA: TGCGCCAGCAGTGAGCCGACAGGTGACGACGAGCAGTACTTC. The chain uses TRBV10-2 and TRBJ2-7; a weak D match, TRBD1 (6 bases). This CDR3 is built from 14 residues. V was pared by 2 bases and J by 5 bases, with 13 bases between. Germline lookup yields CDR1 WSHSY and CDR2 SAAADI.

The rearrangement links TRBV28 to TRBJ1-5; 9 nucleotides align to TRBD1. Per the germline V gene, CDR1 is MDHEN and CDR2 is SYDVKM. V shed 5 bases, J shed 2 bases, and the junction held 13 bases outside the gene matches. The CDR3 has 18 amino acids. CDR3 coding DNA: TGTGCCAGCAGTGGTCCGGGACAGGGCCTTTTGGGCAATCAGCCCCAGCATTTT. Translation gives CASSGPGQGLLGNQPQHF. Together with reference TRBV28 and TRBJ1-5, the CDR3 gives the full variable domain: DVKVTQSSRYLVKRTGEKVFLECVQDMDHENMFWYRQDPGLGLRLIYFSYDVKMKEKGDIPEGYSVSREKKERFSLILESASTNQTSMYLCASSGPGQGLLGNQPQHFGDGTRLSIL.

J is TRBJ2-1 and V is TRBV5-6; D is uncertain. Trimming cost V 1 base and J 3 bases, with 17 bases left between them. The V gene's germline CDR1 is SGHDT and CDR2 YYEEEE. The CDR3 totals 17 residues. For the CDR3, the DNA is TGTGCCAGCAGCTTGTCAAACCTAGTAAACTACTACAATGAGCAGTTCTTC. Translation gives CASSLSNLVNYYNEQFF.

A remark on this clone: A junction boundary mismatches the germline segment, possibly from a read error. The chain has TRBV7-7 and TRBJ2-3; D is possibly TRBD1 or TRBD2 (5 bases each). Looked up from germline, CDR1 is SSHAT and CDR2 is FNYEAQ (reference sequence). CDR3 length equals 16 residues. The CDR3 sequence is CASSLGAGVATDTQYF. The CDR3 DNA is TGTGCTAGCAGCTTAGGGGCCGGGGTCGCCACAGATACGCAGTATTTT.

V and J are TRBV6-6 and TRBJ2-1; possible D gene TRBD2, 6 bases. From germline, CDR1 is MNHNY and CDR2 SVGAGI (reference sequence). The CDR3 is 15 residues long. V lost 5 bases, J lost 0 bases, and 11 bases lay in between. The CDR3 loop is CASSNGGSSYNEQFF. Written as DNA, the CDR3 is TGTGCCAGCAGTAACGGGGGTAGCTCCTACAATGAGCAGTTCTTC.

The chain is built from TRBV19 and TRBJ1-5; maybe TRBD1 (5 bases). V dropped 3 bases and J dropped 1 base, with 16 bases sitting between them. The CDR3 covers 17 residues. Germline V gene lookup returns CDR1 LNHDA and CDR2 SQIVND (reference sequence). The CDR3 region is CASSIFDSGVSNQPQHF. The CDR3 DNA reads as TGTGCCAGTAGTATTTTTGATTCGGGGGTAAGCAATCAGCCCCAGCATTTT.

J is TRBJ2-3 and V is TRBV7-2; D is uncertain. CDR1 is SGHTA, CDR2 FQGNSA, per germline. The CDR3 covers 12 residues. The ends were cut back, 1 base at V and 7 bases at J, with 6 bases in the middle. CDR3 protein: CASSLGGYTQYF. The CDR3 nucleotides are TGTGCCAGCAGCTTAGGCGGTTATACGCAGTATTTT.

This CDR3 is CASTRTSGIGAGANVLTF. The CDR3 coding sequence is TGTGCCAGTACCAGGACTAGCGGGATTGGGGCTGGGGCCAACGTCCTGACTTTC. This rearrangement joins TRBV19 to TRBJ2-6, with TRBD2 matching 12 bases. The CDR3 covers 18 residues. Trimming at V came to 7 bases and at J to 2 bases, leaving 9 bases not matched to a gene. Germline loops: CDR1 LNHDA, CDR2 SQIVND (reference sequence).

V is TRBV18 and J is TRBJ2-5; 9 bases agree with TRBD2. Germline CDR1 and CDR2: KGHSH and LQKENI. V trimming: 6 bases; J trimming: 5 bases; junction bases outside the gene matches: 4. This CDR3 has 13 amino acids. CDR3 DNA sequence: TGTGCCAGCTCGTTGGGACTAGCTGAGACCCAGTACTTC. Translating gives CASSLGLAETQYF.

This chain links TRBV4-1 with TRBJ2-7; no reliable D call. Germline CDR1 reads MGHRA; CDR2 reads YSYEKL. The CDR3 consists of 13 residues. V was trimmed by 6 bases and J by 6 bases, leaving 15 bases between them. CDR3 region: CASSHAPLAEQYF. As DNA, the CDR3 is TGCGCCAGCAGTCACGCCCCCTTAGCCGAGCAGTACTTC.

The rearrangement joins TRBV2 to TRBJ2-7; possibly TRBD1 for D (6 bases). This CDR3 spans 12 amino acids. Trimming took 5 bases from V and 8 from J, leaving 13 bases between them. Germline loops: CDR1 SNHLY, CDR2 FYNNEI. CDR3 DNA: TGTGCCAGCAGTCAGGACAGCTTCCAGCAGTACTTC. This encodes CASSQDSFQQYF.

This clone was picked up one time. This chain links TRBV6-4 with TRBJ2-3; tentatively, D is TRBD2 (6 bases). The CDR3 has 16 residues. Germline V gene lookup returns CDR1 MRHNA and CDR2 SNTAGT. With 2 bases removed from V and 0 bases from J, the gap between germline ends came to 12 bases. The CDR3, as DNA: TGTGCCAGCAGTGACCATAGCGGAGCCAGCACAGATACGCAGTATTTT. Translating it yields CASSDHSGASTDTQYF.

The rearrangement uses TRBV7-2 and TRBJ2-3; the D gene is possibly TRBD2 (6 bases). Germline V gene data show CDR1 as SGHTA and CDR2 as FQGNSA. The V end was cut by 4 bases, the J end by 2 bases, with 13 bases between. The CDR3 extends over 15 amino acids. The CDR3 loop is CASSWSGGFTDTQYF. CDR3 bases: TGTGCCAGCAGCTGGAGTGGGGGGTTCACAGATACGCAGTATTTT.

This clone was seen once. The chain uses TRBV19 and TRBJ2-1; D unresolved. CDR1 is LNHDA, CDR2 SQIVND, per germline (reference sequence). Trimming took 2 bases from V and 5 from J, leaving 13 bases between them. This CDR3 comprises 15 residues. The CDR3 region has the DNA TGTGCCAGTAGTATATCCAGGTTAATAAACAATGAGCAGTTCTTC. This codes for CASSISRLINNEQFF. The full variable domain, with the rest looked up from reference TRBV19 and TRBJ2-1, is DGGITQSPKYLFRKEGQNVTLSCEQNLNHDAMYWYRQDPGQGLRLIYYSQIVNDFQKGDIAEGYSVSREKKESFPLTVTSAQKNPTAFYLCASSISRLINNEQFFGPGTRLTVL.

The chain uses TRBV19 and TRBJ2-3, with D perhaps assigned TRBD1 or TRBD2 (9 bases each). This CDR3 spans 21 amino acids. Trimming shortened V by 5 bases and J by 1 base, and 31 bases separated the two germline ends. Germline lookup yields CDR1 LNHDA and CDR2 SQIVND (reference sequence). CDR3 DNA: TGTGCCAGTAGTGTGGGACAGGGTAGAATTAGCGGGAGACGGGGCACAGATACGCAGTATTTT. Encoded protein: CASSVGQGRISGRRGTDTQYF.

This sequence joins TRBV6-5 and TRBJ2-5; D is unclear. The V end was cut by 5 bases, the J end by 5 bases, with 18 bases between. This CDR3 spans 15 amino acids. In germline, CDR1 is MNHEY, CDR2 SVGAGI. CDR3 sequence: CASSRTVPVAETQYF. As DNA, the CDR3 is TGTGCCAGCAGTCGCACCGTACCAGTGGCTGAGACCCAGTACTTC.

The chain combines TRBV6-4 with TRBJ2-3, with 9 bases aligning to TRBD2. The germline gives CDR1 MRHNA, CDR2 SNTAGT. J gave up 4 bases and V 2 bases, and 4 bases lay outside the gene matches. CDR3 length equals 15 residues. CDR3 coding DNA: TGTGCCAGCAGTGACGGCGGGAGGGAATCAGATACGCAGTATTTT. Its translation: CASSDGGRESDTQYF.

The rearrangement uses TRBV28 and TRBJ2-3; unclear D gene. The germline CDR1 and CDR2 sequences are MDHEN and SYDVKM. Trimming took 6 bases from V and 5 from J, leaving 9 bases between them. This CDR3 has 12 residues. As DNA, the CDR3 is TGTGCCAGCAGCCCGCGACTAGATACGCAGTATTTT. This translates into CASSPRLDTQYF.

In DNA form, the CDR3 reads TGTGCCAGCAGCCGGGACAGGTATATCGAGCAGTACTTC. Protein product: CASSRDRYIEQYF. This chain joins TRBV7-2 and TRBJ2-7, with TRBD1 identical over 8 bases. This CDR3 contains 13 residues. Germline lookup yields CDR1 SGHTA and CDR2 FQGNSA. Unmatched junction bases numbered 6, after V lost 5 bases and J lost 6 bases.

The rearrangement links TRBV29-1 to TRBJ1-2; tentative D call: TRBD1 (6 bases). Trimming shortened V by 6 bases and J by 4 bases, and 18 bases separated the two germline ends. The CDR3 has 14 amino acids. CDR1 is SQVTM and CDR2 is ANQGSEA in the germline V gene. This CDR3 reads CSVQSLTGPYGYTF. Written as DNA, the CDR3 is TGCAGCGTCCAATCTTTGACAGGCCCCTATGGCTACACCTTC.

CDR3 DNA sequence: TGTGCCAGCAGCCAAGAAGCCCGGTACAGCGGGAGTATAGATACGCAGTATTTT. Translation gives CASSQEARYSGSIDTQYF. The chain links TRBV4-2 to TRBJ2-3; 8 nucleotides align to TRBD2. The CDR3 sequence is 18 residues long. CDR1 and CDR2 (germline): LGHNA, YNFKEQ. J gave up 5 bases and V 0 bases, and 13 bases lay outside the gene matches.